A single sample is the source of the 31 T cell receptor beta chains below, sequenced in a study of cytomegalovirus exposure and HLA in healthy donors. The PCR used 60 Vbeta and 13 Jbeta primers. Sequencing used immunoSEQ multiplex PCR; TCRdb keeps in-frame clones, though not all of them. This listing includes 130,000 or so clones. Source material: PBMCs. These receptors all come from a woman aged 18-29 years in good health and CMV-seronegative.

CDR3 sequence: CAISAAGGAGGAFF. The DNA of the CDR3 is TGTGCCATCAGTGCCGCAGGGGGCGCCGGGGGAGCTTTCTTT. V usage is TRBV10-3 and J usage is TRBJ1-1, with 8 bases fitting TRBD1. Germline-derived CDR1 and CDR2 are ENHRY and SYGVKD. This CDR3 spans 14 amino acids. Trimming at V came to 4 bases and at J to 10 bases, leaving 11 bases not matched to a gene.

In DNA form, the CDR3 reads TGTGCTAGTGGTTTTGGCCCACAAGAGACCCAGTACTTC. It codes for CASGFGPQETQYF. The gene calls are TRBV12-5 and TRBJ2-5; D ambiguous. The CDR3 length is 13 residues. The V end lost 3 bases, the J end lost 2 bases, and 7 bases lay between the germline ends. Germline V gene sequence: CDR1 LGHNT, CDR2 FRNRAP.

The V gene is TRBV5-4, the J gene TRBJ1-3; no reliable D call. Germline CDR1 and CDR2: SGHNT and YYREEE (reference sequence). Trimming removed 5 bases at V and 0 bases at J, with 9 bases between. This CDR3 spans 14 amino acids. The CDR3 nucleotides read TGTGCCAGCAGTCCCACGGGCTCTGGAAACACCATATATTTT. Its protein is CASSPTGSGNTIYF. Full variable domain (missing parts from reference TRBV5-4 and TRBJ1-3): ETGVTQSPTHLIKTRGQQVTLRCSSQSGHNTVSWYQQALGQGPQFIFQYYREEENGRGNFPPRFSGLQFPNYSSELNVNALELDDSALYLCASSPTGSGNTIYFGEGSWLTVV.

CDR3 amino acids: CASSPKPFPDTQYF. CDR3 bases: TGCGCCAGCAGCCCTAAACCCTTCCCAGATACGCAGTATTTT. The chain is built from TRBV5-1 and TRBJ2-3; unclear D gene. CDR3 size: 14 residues. CDR1 and CDR2 (germline): SGHRS, YFSETQ. Trimming shortened V by 4 bases and J by 4 bases, and 13 bases separated the two germline ends.

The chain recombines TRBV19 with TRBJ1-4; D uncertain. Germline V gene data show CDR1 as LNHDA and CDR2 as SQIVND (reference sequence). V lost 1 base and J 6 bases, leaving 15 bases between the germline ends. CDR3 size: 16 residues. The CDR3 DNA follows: TGTGCCAGTAGTATAGGGCCCCAGGCGGGAGATGAAAAACTGTTTTTT. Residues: CASSIGPQAGDEKLFF.

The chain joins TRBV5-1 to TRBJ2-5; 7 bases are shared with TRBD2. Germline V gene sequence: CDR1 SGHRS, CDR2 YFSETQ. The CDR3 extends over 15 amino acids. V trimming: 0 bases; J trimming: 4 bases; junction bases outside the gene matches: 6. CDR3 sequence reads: CASSLGTSRGETQYF. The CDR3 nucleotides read TGCGCCAGCAGCTTGGGGACTAGTCGGGGAGAGACCCAGTACTTC.

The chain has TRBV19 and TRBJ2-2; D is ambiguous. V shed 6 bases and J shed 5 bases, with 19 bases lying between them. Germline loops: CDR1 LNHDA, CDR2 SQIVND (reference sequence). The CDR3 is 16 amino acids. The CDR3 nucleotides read TGTGCCAGTAGACATCCCCTAAGCCCGAGGACCGGGGAGCTGTTTTTT. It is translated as CASRHPLSPRTGELFF.

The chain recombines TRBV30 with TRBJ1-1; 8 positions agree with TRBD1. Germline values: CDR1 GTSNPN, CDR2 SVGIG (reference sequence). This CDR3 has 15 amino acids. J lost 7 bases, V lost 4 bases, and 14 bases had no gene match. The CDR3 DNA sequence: TGTGCCTGGAACGATTGGGACAGGTTAACACGTGAAGCTTTCTTT. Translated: CAWNDWDRLTREAFF.

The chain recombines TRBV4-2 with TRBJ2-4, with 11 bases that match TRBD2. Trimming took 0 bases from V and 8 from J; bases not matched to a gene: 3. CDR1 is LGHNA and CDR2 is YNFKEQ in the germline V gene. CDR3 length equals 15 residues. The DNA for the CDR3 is TGTGCCAGCAGCCAAGAATTAGCGGGAGGGGACATTCAGTACTTC. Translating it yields CASSQELAGGDIQYF.

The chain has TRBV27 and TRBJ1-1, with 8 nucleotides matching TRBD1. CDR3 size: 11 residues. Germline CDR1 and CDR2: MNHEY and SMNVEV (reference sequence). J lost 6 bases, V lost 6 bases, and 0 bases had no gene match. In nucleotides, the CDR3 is TGTGCCAGCAGGACAGGGGCTGAAGCTTTCTTT. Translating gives CASRTGAEAFF.

CDR3 region: CASSYLTSRTTDTQYF. In DNA form, the CDR3 reads TGTGCCAGCAGTTACTTGACTAGCAGAACCACAGATACGCAGTATTTT. The V and J genes are TRBV6-6 and TRBJ2-3, with 7 bases matching TRBD2. The V gene's germline CDR1 is MNHNY and CDR2 SVGAGI (reference sequence). The CDR3 is made up of 16 amino acids. The V and J ends lost 1 base and 2 bases, in that order; junction bases with no gene match: 6.

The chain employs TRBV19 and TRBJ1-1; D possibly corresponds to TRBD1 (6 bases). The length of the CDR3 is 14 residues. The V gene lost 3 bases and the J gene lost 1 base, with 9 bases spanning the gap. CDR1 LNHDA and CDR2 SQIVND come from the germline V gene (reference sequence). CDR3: CASSMPGANTEAFF. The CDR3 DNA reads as TGTGCCAGTAGTATGCCAGGGGCGAACACTGAAGCTTTCTTT.

The CDR3 nucleotides read TGTGCCAGCAGCTTTGGCAAACCCTTCACCGGGGAGCTGTTTTTT. This encodes CASSFGKPFTGELFF. V usage is TRBV5-4 and J usage is TRBJ2-2; no clear D gene. The germline V and J ends were trimmed by 2 bases and 4 bases, with 12 bases remaining between them. There are 15 residues in the CDR3. The germline gives CDR1 SGHNT, CDR2 YYREEE (reference sequence).

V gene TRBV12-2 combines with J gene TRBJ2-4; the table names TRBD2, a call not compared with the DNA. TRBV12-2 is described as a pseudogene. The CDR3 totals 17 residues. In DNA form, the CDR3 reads TGTGCAAGTCGCCACGCCGCCAGCGGGAGGGCCATGGACATTCAGTACTTC. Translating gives CASRHAASGRAMDIQYF.

The CDR3 coding sequence is TGTGCCAGCAGTGCCAGTAATAGCAATCAGCCCCAGCATTTT. Encoded protein: CASSASNSNQPQHF. The V and J genes are TRBV2 and TRBJ1-5; D not certain. The CDR3 loop spans 14 amino acids. Germline V CDR1 and CDR2: SNHLY, FYNNEI. The ends were cut back, 4 bases at V and 0 bases at J, with 7 bases in the middle.

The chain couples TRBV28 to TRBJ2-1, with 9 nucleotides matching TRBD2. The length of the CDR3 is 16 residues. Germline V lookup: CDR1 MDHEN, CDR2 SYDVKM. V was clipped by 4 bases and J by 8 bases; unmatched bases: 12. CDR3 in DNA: TGTGCCAGCAGTTCACCCCGAGCGGGAGGAATTGATGAGCAGTTCTTC. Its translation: CASSSPRAGGIDEQFF.

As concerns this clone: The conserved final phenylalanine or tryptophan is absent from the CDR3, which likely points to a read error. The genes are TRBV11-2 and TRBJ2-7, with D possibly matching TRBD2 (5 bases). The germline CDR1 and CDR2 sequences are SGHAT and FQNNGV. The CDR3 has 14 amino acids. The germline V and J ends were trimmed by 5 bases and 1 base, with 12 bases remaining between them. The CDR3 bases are TGTGCCAGCAGCCGTAACAGCGGATCCTACGAGCAGTACCTC. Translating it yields CASSRNSGSYEQYL.

The chain's CDR3 is CASRHATNEKLFF. CDR3 in DNA: TGCGCCAGCAGACACGCAACTAATGAAAAACTGTTTTTT. V is TRBV10-2 and J is TRBJ1-4; D remains ambiguous. Trimming took off 6 bases at V and 0 bases at J, with 5 bases between the two ends. Germline CDR1 reads WSHSY; CDR2 reads SAAADI. CDR3 size: 13 residues.

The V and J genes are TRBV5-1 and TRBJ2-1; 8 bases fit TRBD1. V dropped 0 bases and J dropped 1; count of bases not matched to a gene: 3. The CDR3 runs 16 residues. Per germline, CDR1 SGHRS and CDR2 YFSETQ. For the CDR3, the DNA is TGCGCCAGCAGCTTGGAGGGGACAGGTTCCTACAATGAGCAGTTCTTC. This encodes CASSLEGTGSYNEQFF.

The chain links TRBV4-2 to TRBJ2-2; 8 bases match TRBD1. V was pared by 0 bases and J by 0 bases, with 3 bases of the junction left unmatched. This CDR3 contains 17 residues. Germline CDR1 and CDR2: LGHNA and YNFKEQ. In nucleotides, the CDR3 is TGTGCCAGCAGCCAAGATCCACAGGGGGCGAACACCGGGGAGCTGTTTTTT. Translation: CASSQDPQGANTGELFF.

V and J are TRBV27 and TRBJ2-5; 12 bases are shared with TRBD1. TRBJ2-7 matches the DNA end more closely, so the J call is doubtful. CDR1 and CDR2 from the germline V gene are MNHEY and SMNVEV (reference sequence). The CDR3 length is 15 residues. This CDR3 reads CASSAPGQGANEQYF. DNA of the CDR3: TGTGCCAGCAGTGCACCGGGACAGGGGGCCAACGAGCAGTACTTC.

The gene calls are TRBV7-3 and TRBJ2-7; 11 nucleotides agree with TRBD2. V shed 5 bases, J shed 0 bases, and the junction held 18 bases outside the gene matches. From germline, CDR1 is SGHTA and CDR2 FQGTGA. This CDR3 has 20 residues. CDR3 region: CASSRLLAGGDLLSSYEQYV. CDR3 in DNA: TGTGCCAGCAGCAGACTCTTAGCGGGAGGGGATTTACTCAGCTCCTACGAGCAGTACGTC.

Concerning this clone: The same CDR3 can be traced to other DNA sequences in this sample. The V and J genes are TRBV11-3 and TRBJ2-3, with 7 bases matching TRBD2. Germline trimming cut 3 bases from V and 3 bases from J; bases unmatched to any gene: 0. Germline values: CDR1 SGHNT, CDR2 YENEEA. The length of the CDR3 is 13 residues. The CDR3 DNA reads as TGTGCCAGCAGCTTTAGCGGGACAGATACGCAGTATTTT. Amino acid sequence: CASSFSGTDTQYF.

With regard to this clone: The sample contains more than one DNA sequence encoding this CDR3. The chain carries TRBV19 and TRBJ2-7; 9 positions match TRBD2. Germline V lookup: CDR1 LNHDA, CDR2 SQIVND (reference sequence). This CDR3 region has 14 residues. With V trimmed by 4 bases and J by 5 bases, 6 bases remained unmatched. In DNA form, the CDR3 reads TGTGCCAGTAGTACACCGGGACTAGCAGACGAGCAGTACTTC. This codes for CASSTPGLADEQYF.

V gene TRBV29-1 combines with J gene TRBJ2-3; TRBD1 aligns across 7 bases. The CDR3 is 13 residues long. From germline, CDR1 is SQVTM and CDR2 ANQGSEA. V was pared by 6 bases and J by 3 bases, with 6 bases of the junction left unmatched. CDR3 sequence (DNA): TGCAGCGTAGAGCCCAGGGGGACAGATACGCAGTATTTT. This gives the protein CSVEPRGTDTQYF.

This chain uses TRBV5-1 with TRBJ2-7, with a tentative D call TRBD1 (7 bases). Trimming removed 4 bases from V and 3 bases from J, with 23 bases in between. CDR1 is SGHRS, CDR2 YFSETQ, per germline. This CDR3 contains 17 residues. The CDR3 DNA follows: TGCGCCAGCAGCCAAGGTCGGACAGGAGGGACATTCTACGAGCAGTACTTC. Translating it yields CASSQGRTGGTFYEQYF.

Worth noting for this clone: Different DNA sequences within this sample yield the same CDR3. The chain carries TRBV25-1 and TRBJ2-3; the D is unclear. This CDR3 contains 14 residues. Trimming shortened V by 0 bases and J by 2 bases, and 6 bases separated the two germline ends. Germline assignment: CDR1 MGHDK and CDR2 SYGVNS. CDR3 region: CASSEYSLTDTQYF. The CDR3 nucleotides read TGTGCCAGCAGTGAATATTCCCTCACAGATACGCAGTATTTT.

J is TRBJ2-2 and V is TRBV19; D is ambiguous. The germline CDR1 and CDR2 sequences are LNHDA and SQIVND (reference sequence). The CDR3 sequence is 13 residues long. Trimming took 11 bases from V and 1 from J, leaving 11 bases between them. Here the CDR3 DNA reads TGTGCCTGCGCATTAGAGAACACCGGGGAGCTGTTTTTT. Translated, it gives CACALENTGELFF.

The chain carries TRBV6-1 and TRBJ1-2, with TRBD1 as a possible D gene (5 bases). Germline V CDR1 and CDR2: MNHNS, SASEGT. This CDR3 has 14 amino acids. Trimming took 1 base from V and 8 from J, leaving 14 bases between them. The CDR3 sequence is CASSEGVGARGYTF. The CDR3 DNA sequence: TGTGCCAGCAGTGAAGGGGTTGGGGCCAGGGGCTACACCTTC.

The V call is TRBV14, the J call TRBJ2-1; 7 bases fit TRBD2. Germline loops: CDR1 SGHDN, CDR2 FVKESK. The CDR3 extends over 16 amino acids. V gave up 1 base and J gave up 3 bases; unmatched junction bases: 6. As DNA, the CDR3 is TGTGCCAGCAGCCAAGGGGGGGGAGGGATCTACAATGAGCAGTTCTTC. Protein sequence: CASSQGGGGIYNEQFF.

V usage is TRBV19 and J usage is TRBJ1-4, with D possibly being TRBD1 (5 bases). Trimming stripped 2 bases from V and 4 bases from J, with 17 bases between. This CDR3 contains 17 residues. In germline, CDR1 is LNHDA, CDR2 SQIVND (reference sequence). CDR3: CASSIQQAPISNEKLFF. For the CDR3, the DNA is TGTGCCAGTAGTATACAACAGGCCCCGATAAGTAATGAAAAACTGTTTTTT.